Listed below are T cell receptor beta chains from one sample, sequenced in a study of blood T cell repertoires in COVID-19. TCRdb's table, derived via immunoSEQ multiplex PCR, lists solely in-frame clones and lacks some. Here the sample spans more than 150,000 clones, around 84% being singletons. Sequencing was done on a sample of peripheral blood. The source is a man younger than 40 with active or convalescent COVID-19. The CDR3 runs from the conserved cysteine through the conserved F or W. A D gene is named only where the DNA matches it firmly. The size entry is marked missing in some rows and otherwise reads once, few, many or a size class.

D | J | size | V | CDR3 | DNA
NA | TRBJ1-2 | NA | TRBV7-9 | CASSLLPGSTSRNYGYTF | TGTGCCAGCAGCTTATTACCGGGATCAACTTCCCGGAACTATGGCTACACCTTC
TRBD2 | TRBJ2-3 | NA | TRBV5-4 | CASSPLASTDTQYF | TGTGCCAGCAGCCCACTAGCGAGCACAGATACGCAGTATTTT
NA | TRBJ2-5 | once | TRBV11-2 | CASRPQSPAQYF | TGTGCCAGCAGGCCCCAGTCCCCAGCCCAGTACTTC
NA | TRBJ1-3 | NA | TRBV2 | CASTGEKNTIYF | TGTGCCAGCACGGGGGAGAAAAACACCATATATTTT
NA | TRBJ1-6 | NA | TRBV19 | CASSDAGNSPLHF | TGTGCCAGTAGTGACGCAGGTAATTCACCCCTCCACTTT
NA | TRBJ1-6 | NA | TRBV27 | CASSLNDPGGSPLHF | TGTGCCAGCAGCCTGAACGATCCCGGAGGCTCACCCCTCCACTTT
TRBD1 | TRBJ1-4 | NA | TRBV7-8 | CASSRRDSSTNEKLFF | TGTGCCAGCAGCCGCCGGGACAGTTCAACTAATGAAAAACTGTTTTTT
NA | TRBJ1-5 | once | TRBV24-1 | CATSAATGSGSNQPQHF | TGTGCCACCAGTGCTGCTACGGGTTCCGGAAGCAATCAGCCCCAGCATTTT
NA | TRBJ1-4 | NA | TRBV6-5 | CASRQRRGSNEKLFF | TGTGCCAGCAGGCAGCGCAGGGGTTCTAATGAAAAACTGTTTTTT
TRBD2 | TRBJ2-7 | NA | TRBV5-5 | CASSSLAGAFDEQYF | TGTGCCAGCAGCTCCCTAGCGGGAGCCTTCGACGAGCAGTACTTC
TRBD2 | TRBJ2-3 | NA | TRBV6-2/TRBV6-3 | CASSATSTVTDTQYF | TGTGCCAGCAGTGCGACTAGCACCGTCACAGATACGCAGTATTTT
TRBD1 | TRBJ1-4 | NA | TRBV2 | CAGQGERAEKLFF | TGTGCCGGACAGGGAGAGCGAGCTGAAAAACTGTTTTTT
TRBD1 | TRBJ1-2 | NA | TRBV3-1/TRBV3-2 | CASSRATGVGGYTF | TGTGCCAGCAGCCGAGCAACAGGGGTTGGGGGCTACACCTTC
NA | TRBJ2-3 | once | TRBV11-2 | CASSFSRTRQSTGTQYF | TGTGCCAGCAGCTTTTCTAGGACACGTCAAAGCACGGGTACGCAGTATTTT
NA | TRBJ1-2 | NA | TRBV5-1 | CASADQGRGVYGYTF | TGCGCCAGCGCGGACCAGGGGCGGGGGGTCTATGGCTACACCTTC
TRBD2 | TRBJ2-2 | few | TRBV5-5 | CASSLELAGGLITGELFF | TGTGCCAGCAGCTTGGAACTAGCGGGGGGGCTGATCACCGGGGAGCTGTTTTTT
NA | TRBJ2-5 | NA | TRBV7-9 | CASSLLSFLETQYF | TGTGCCAGCAGCTTACTATCCTTCTTGGAGACCCAGTACTTC
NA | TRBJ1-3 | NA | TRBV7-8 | CASSLEGHGSGNTIYF | TGTGCCAGCAGCTTAGAGGGGCACGGCTCTGGAAACACCATATATTTT
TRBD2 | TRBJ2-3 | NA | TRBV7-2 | CASSPGLAGPTDTQYF | TGTGCCAGCAGCCCCGGACTAGCGGGACCCACAGATACGCAGTATTTT
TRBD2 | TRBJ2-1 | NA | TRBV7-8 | CASSPFLAGVNNEQFF | TGTGCCAGCAGCCCCTTCCTAGCGGGGGTAAACAATGAGCAGTTCTTC
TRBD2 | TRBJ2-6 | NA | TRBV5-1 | CASSPSVRLAGGPSGANVLTF | TGCGCCAGCAGTCCCTCCGTTCGTCTAGCGGGGGGGCCGTCTGGGGCCAACGTCCTGACTTTC
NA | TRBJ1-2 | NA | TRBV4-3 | CASSQDKEHYGYTF | TGCGCCAGCAGCCAAGATAAAGAGCATTACGGCTACACCTTC
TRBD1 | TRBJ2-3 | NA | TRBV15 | CATSRNRGSTDTQYF | TGTGCCACCAGCAGGAACAGGGGTAGCACAGATACGCAGTATTTT
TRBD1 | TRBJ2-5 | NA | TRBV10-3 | CAISERTGKETQYF | TGTGCCATCAGTGAGAGGACAGGTAAAGAGACCCAGTACTTC
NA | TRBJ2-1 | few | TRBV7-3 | CASSLMQGHRTEQFF | TGTGCCAGCAGCTTAATGCAGGGACATCGCACTGAGCAGTTCTTC
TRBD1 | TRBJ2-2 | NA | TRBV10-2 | CASSVTRGQGGTGELFF | TGCGCCAGCAGTGTGACTCGGGGACAGGGTGGCACCGGGGAGCTGTTTTTT
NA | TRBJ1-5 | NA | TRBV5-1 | CATASTGAAQPQHF | TGCGCCACCGCCTCGACAGGAGCGGCTCAGCCCCAGCATTTT
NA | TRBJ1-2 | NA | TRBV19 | CASSINREGHTF | TGTGCCAGTAGTATAAACAGGGAAGGGCACACCTTC
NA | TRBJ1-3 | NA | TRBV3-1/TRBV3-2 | CASSLSSTIYF | TGTGCCAGCAGCCTCTCTAGTACCATATATTTT
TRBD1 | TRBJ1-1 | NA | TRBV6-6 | CASRSGTANTEAFF | TGTGCCAGCAGGTCCGGGACAGCCAACACTGAAGCTTTCTTT
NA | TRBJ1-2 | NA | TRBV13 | CASSLEGTPNNYGYTF | TGTGCCAGCAGCTTAGAGGGGACACCTAATAACTATGGCTACACCTTC
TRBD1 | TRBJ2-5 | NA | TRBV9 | CASSVASGGGETQYF | TGTGCCAGCAGCGTAGCCTCAGGGGGTGGAGAGACCCAGTACTTC
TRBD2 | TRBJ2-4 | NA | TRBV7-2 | CASSPPQGAGEGAKNIQYF | TGTGCCAGCAGCCCACCCCAGGGCGCGGGAGAGGGAGCCAAAAACATTCAGTACTTC